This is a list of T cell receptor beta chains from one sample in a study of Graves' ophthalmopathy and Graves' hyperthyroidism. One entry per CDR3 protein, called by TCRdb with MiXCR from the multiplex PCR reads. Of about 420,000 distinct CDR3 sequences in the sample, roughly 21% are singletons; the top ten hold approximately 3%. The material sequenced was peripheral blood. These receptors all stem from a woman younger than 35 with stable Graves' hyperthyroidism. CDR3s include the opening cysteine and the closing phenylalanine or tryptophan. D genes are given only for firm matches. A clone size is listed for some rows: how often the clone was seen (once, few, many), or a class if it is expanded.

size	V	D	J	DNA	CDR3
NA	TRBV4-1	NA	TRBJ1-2	TGCGCCAGCAGCCAAGGCGCACGGGTTGACTATGGCTACACCTTC	CASSQGARVDYGYTF
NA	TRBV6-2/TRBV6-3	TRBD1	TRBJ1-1	TGTGCCAGCAGTCCGACCCTGGGACAGGGGGCTCCGGCTTTCTTT	CASSPTLGQGAPAFF
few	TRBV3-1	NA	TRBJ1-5	TGTGCCAGCAGCCAAGACGTCAGGGAGGGTCAGCCCCAGCATTTT	CASSQDVREGQPQHF
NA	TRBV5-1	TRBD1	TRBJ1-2	TGCGCCAGCAGCGCAGGGACAGGCGCATCCGCTAACTATGGCTACACCTTC	CASSAGTGASANYGYTF
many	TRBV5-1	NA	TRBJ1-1	TGCGCCAGCAGCTTGCAACAGGAGAACACTGAAGCTTTCTTT	CASSLQQENTEAFF
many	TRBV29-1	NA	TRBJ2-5	TGCAGCGTTAGGGGGACGGGTGAGACCCAGTACTTC	CSVRGTGETQYF
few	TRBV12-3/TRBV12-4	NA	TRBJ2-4	TGTGCCAGCAGTATAGGACAGCTAGTTTCGGACATTCAGTACTTC	CASSIGQLVSDIQYF
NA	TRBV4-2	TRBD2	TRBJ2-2	TGTGCCAGCAGCCAAGCTAGCGGGATCGGGGAGCTGTTTTTT	CASSQASGIGELFF
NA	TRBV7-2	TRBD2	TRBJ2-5	TGTGCCAGCAGCTTAGTCCCAGCGGGGGCCTGGGGGACCCAGTACTTC	CASSLVPAGAWGTQYF
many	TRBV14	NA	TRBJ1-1	TGTGCCAGCAGCCATAACAGGGACACTGAAGCTTTCTTT	CASSHNRDTEAFF
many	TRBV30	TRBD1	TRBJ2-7	TGTGCCTTACAGGGAGACAGGGTTTACGAGCAGTACTTC	CALQGDRVYEQYF
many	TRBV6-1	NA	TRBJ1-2	TGTGCCAGCAGTGAACTTCACTCAGGGTACTATGGCTACACCTTC	CASSELHSGYYGYTF
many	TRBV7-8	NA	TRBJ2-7	TGTGCCAGCAGCTCCGTCGGCTACGAGCAGTACTTC	CASSSVGYEQYF
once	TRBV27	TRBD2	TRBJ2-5	TGTGCCAGCAGTTTAACTAGCGGGCCCCAAGAGACCCAGTACTTC	CASSLTSGPQETQYF
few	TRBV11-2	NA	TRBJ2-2	TGTGCCAGCAGCTTAGTCAGGGGCTTTACTAACACCGGGGAGCTGTTTTTT	CASSLVRGFTNTGELFF
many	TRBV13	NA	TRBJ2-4	TGTGCCAGCAGCCCGTGGGGGGACCAAAACATTAAGTACTTC	CASSPWGDQNIKYF
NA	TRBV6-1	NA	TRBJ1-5	TGTGCCAGCAATATACAAGCAGGAAACAATCAGCCCCAGCATTTT	CASNIQAGNNQPQHF
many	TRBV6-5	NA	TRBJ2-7	TGTGCCAGCAGGGCTAGCGTGTCCTACGAGCAGTACTTC	CASRASVSYEQYF
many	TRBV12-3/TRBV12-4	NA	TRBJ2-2	TGTGCCAGCAGTCCAGTGGGTGCCGGGGAGCTGTTTTTT	CASSPVGAGELFF
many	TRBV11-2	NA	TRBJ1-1	TGTGCCAGCAGCTTACAACTAGGGGGGGACACTGAAGCTTTCTTT	CASSLQLGGDTEAFF
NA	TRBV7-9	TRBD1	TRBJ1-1	TGTGCCAGCAGCTTGACCGGGACAGGCGAAGCTTTCTTT	CASSLTGTGEAFF
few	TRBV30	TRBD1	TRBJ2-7	TGTGCCTGGAGTGTAGGGGGCGGGTACGAGCAGTACTTC	CAWSVGGGYEQYF
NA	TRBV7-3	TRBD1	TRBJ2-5	TGTGCCAGCAAGAGGGGGCTATCCCAAGAGACCCAGTACTTC	CASKRGLSQETQYF
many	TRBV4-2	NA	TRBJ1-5	TGTGCCAGCAGCCAAGATGAAGCGGATCAGCCCCAGCATTTT	CASSQDEADQPQHF
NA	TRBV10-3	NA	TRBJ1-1	TGTGCCATCAAGATCAGGAACGAGGGGGACACTGAAGCTTTCTTT	CAIKIRNEGDTEAFF
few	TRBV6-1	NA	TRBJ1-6	TGTGCCAGCAGGAAACAGGGTGCCGATTCACCCCTCCACTTT	CASRKQGADSPLHF
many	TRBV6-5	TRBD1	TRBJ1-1	TGTGCCAGCAGTCATTCGACAGGGTCGGGCACTGAAGCTTTCTTT	CASSHSTGSGTEAFF
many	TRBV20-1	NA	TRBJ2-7	TGCAGTGCTAGAGCCCTGAGGACAGCCGCCTACGAGCAGTACTTC	CSARALRTAAYEQYF
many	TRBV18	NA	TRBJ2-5	TGTGCCAGCTCACCACCTCCCGGAAAAGAGACCCAGTACTTC	CASSPPPGKETQYF
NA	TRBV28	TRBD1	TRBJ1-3	TGTGCCAGCAGTTTCTTCAGGGGGCTGGCCGGAAACACCATATATTTT	CASSFFRGLAGNTIYF
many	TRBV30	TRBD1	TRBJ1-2	TGTGCCTGGAGGGGGACAGCAAACTATGGCTACACCTTC	CAWRGTANYGYTF
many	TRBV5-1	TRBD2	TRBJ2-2	TGCGCCAGCAGCTCGGCAGCGGGAGGGCCCGGGGAGCTGTTTTTT	CASSSAAGGPGELFF
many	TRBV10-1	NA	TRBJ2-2	TGCGCCAGCAGCAGGGGCATCACCGGGGAGCTGTTTTTT	CASSRGITGELFF
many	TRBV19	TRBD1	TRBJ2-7	TGTGCCAGTACTAGGACAGGGTTAATCTCCTACGAGCAGTACTTC	CASTRTGLISYEQYF
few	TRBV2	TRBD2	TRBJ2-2	TGTGCCAGCAGTGAAGCCGGGAGGCCCGGGGCGGGAATTGGCGGGGAGCTGTTTTTT	CASSEAGRPGAGIGGELFF
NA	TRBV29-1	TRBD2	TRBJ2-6	TGCAGCGTTGTAGGTCTAGCGGGGGGGGAAGGTGACTCTGGGGCCAACGTCCTGACTTTC	CSVVGLAGGEGDSGANVLTF
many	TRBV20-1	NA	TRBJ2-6	TGCAGTGCTAGAGTTGCCGGGCGTGGGGCCAACGTCCTGACTTTC	CSARVAGRGANVLTF
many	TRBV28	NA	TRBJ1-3	TGTGCCAGCTTTACCTTCTCTGGAAACACCATATATTTT	CASFTFSGNTIYF
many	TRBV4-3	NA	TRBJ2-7	TGCGCCAGCAGCCAAGGAATAGGGGTAACCTACGAGCAGTACTTC	CASSQGIGVTYEQYF
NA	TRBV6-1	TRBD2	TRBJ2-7	TGTGCCAGCAGGGTACGCCTAGCGGGAGGGTCCTACGAGCAGTACTTC	CASRVRLAGGSYEQYF
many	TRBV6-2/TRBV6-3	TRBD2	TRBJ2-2	TGTGCCAGCAGAGGTAGCGGGTCCCGGAACACCGGGGAGCTGTTTTTT	CASRGSGSRNTGELFF
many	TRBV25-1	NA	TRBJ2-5	TGTGCCAGCAGTGCCCAATCACGGGGTCAAGAGACCCAGTACTTC	CASSAQSRGQETQYF
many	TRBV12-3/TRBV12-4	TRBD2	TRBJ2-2	TGTGCCAGCATCCTAGGAGGGCTAGCGGGAGCCGGGGAGCTGTTTTTT	CASILGGLAGAGELFF
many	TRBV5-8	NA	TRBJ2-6	TGTGCCAGCAGCTTGGACCCTTATGGGGCCAACGTCCTGACTTTC	CASSLDPYGANVLTF
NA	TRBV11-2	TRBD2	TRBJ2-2	TGTGCCAGCCACGGGATTCGAGCGGGGGTCACCGGGGAGCTGTTTTTT	CASHGIRAGVTGELFF
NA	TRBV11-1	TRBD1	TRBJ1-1	TGTGCCAGCAGCTGGGGACAGGGCCGCGGGAACACTGAAGCTTTCTTT	CASSWGQGRGNTEAFF
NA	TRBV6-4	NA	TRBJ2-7	TGTGCCAGTTCAGAGTCCAGACCCGGGCAGTACTTC	CASSESRPGQYF
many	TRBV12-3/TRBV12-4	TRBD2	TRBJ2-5	TGTGCCAGCAGCCCCACTAGCGGGAGGGGTGTAGAGACCCAGTACTTC	CASSPTSGRGVETQYF
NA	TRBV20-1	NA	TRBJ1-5	TGCAGTGCTAGAGAGACGGTGGGGTTCAATCAGCCCCAGCATTTT	CSARETVGFNQPQHF
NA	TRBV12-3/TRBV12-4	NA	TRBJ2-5	TGTGCCAGCAGTTTTACCACCCGCCAAGAGACCCAGTACTTC	CASSFTTRQETQYF
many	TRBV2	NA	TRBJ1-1	TGTGTCAGCACCCCTCGACACAGCACTGAAGCTTTCTTT	CVSTPRHSTEAFF
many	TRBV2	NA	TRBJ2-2	TGTGCCAGCAGACAAAACCCAGGGGGGGAGCTGTTTTTT	CASRQNPGGELFF
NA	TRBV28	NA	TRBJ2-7	TGTGCCAGCAGACGAGGGACGTCGCTTTACTACGAGCAGTACTTC	CASRRGTSLYYEQYF
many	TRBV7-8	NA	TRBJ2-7	TGTGCCAGCAGCTTAGCGGAGCCGGGCCTCGCCTACGAGCAGTACTTC	CASSLAEPGLAYEQYF
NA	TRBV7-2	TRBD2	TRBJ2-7	TGTGCCAGCAGCCCGAGCGGGAGCTCCTCCTACGAGCAGTACTTC	CASSPSGSSSYEQYF